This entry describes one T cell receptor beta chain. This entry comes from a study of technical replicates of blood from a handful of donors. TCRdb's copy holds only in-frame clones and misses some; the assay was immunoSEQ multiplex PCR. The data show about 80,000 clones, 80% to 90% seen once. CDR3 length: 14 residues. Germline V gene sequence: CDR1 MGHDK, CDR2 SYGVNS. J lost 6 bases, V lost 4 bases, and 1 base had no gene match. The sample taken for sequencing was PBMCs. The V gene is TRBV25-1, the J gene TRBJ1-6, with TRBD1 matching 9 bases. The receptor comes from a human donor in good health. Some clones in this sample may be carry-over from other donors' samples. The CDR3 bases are TGTGCCAGCAGTGCGGACAGGGGTAATTCACCCCTCCACTTT. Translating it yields CASSADRGNSPLHF.